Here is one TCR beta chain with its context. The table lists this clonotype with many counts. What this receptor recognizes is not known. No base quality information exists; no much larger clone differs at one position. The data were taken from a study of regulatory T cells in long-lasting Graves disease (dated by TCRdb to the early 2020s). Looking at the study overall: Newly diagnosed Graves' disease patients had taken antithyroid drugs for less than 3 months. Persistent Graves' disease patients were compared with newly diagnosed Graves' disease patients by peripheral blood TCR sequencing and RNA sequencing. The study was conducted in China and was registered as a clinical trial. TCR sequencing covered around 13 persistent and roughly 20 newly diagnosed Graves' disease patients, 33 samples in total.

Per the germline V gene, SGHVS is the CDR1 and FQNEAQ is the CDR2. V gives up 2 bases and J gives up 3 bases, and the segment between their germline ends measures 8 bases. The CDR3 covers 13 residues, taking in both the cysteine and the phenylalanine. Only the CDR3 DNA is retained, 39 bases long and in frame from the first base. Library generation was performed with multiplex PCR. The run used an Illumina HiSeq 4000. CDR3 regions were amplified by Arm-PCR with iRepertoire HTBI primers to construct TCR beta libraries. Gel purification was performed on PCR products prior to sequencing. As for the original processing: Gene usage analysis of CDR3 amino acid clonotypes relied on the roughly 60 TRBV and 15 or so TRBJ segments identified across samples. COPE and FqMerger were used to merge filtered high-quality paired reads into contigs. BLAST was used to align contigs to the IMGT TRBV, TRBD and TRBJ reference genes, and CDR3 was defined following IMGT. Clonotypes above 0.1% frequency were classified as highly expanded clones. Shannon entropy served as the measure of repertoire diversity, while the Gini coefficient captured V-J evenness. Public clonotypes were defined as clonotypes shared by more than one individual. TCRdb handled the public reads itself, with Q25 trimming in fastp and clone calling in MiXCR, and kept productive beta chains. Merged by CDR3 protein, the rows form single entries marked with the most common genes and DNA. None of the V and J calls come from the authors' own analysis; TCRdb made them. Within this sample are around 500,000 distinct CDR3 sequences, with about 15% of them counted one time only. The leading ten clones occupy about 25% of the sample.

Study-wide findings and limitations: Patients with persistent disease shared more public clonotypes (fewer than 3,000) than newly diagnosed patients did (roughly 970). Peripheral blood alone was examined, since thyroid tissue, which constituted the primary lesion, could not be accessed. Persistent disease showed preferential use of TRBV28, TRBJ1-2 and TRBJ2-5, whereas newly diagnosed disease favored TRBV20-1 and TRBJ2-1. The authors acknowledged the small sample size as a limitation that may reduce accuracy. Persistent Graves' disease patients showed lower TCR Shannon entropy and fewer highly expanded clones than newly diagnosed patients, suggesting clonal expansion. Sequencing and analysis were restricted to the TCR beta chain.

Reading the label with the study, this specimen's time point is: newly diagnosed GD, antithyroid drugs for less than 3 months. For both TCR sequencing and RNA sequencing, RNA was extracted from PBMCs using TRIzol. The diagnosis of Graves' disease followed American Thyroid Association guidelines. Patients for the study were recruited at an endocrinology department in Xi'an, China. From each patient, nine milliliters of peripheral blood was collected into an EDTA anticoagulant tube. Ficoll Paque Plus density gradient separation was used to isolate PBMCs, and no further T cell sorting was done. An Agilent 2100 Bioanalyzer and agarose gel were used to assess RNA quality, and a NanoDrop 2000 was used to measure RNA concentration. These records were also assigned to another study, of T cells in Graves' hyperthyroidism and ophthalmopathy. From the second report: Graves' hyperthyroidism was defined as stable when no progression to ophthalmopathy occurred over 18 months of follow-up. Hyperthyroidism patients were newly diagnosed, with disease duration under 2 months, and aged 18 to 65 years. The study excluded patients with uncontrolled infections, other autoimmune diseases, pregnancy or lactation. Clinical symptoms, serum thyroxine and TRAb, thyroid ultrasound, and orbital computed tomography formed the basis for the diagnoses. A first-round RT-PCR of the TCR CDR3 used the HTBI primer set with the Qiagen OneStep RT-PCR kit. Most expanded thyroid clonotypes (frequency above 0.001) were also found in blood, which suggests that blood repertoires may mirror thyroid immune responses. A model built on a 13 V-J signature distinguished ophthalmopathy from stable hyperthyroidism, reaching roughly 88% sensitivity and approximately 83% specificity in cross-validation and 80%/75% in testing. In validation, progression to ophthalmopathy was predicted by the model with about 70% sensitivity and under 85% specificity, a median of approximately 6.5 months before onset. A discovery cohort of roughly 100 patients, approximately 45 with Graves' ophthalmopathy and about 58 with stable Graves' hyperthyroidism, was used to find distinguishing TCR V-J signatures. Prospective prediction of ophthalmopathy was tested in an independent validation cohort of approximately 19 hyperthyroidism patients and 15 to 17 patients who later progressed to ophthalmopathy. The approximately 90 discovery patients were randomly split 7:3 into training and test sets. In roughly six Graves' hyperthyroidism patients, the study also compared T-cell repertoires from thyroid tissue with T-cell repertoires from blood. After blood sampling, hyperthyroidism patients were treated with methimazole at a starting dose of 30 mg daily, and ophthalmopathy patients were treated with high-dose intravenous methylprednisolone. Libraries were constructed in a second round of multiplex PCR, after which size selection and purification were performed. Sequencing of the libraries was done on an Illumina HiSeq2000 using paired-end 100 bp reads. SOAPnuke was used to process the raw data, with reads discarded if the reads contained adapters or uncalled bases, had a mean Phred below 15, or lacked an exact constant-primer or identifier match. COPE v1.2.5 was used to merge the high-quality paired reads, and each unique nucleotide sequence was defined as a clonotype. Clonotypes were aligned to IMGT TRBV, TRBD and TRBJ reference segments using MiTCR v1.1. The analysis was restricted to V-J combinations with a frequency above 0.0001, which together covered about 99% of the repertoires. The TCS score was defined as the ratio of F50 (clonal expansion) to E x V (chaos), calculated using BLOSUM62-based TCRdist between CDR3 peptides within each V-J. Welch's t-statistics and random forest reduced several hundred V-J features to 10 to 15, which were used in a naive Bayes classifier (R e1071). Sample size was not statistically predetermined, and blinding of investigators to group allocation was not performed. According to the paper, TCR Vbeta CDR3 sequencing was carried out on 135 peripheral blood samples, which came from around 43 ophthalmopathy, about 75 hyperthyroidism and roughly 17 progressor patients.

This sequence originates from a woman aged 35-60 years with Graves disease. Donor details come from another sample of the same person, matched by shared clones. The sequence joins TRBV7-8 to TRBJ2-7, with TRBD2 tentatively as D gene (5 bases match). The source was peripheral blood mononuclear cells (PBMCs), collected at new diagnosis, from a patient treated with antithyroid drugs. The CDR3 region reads CASSLTEVYEQYF. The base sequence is TGTGCCAGCAGCTTAACGGAGGTCTACGAGCAGTACTTC.